The clone carrying this T cell receptor (beta chain) occurred many times. This entry is derived from a study of sequential checkpoint blockade in melanoma. This CDR3 comprises 14 residues. The V and J ends lost 8 bases and 4 bases respectively, with 14 bases between them. The V gene's germline CDR1 is SGHNT and CDR2 YENEEA. Specified treatment: randomized to nivolumab then ipilimumab (arm A) or the reverse (arm B). This table comes from immunoSEQ multiplex PCR, and its TCRdb copy is limited to in-frame clones, with some not included. The top ten clones hold about 15% of a sample with roughly 4,000 clones, 20% to 30% of them seen once.

The sample consisted of tumor tissue (inferred from file names), taken from a patient given nivolumab and ipilimumab in sequence. The chain employs TRBV11-3 and TRBJ2-2; D may match TRBD1 or TRBD2 (5 bases each). The TCR comes from a human donor with melanoma. This chain's CDR3 is CASWGLDITGELFF. The DNA for the CDR3 is TGTGCCAGCTGGGGGTTGGATATCACCGGGGAGCTGTTTTTT. Combining the CDR3 with reference TRBV11-3 and TRBJ2-2 gives the whole variable domain EAGVVQSPRYKIIEKKQPVAFWCNPISGHNTLYWYLQNLGQGPELLIRYENEEAVDDSQLPKDRFSAERLKGVDSTLKIQPAELGDSAVYLCASWGLDITGELFFGEGSRLTVL.